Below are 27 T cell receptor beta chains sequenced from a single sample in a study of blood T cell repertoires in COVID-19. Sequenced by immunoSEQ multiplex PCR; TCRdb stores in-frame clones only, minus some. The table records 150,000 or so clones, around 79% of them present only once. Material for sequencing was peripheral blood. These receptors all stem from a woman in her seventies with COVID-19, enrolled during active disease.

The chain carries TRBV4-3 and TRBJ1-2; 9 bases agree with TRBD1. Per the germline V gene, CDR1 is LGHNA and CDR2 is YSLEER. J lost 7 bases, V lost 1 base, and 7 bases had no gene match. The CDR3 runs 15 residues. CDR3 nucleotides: TGCGCCAGCAGCCAAGTAGAGACAGGGGGAATTGGCTACACCTTC. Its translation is CASSQVETGGIGYTF.

CDR3 amino acids: CASSHPGTAMYGYTF. The CDR3 region has the DNA TGCGCCAGCAGCCACCCCGGGACAGCGATGTATGGCTACACCTTC. This sequence joins TRBV5-1 and TRBJ1-2; TRBD1 agrees at 7 bases. Germline assignment: CDR1 SGHRS and CDR2 YFSETQ. CDR3 size: 15 residues. Trimming removed 4 bases from V and 5 bases from J; junction bases left unmatched: 11.

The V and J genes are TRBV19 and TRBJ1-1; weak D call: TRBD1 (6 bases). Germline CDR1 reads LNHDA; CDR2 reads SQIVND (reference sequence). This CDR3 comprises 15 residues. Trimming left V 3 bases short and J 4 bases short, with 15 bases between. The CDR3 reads CASSIQQGGVTEAFF. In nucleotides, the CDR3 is TGTGCCAGTAGTATCCAACAGGGCGGCGTCACTGAAGCTTTCTTT. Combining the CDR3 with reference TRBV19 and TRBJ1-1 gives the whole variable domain DGGITQSPKYLFRKEGQNVTLSCEQNLNHDAMYWYRQDPGQGLRLIYYSQIVNDFQKGDIAEGYSVSREKKESFPLTVTSAQKNPTAFYLCASSIQQGGVTEAFFGQGTRLTVV.

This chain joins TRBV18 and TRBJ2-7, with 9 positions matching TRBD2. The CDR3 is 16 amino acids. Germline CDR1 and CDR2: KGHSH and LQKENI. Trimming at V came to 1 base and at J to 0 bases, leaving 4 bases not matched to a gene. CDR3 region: CASSPLPSGNSYEQYF. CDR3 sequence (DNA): TGTGCCAGCTCACCACTTCCTAGCGGGAACTCCTACGAGCAGTACTTC.

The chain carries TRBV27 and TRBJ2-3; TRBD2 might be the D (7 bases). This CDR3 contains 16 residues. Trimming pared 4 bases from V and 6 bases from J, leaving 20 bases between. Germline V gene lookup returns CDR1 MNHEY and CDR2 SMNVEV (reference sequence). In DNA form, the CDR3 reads TGTGCCAGCAGTTCTTGGTCCGGGGGGCCCAGGGATACGCAGTATTTT. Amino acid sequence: CASSSWSGGPRDTQYF.

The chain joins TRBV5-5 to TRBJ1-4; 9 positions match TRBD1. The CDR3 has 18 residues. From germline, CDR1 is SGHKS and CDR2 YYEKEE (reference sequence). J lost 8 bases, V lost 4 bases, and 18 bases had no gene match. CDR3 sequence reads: CASSRAGTGSSEGEKLFF. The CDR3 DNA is TGTGCCAGCAGCCGAGCCGGGACAGGGTCGTCCGAAGGCGAAAAACTGTTTTTT. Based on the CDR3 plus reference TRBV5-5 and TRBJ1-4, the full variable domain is DAGVTQSPTHLIKTRGQQVTLRCSPISGHKSVSWYQQVLGQGPQFIFQYYEKEERGRGNFPDRFSARQFPNYSSELNVNALLLGDSALYLCASSRAGTGSSEGEKLFFGSGTQLSVL.

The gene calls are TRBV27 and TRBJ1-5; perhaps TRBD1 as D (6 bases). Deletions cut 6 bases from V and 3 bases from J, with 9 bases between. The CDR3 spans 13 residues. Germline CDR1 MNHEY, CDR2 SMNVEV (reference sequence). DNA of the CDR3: TGTGCCAGCAGCCGACAGGACAATCAGCCCCAGCATTTT. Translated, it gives CASSRQDNQPQHF.

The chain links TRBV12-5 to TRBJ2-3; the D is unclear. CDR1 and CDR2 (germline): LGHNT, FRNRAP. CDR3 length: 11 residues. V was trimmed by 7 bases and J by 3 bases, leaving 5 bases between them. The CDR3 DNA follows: TGTGCTAGTGCCCTTACAGATACGCAGTATTTT. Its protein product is CASALTDTQYF.

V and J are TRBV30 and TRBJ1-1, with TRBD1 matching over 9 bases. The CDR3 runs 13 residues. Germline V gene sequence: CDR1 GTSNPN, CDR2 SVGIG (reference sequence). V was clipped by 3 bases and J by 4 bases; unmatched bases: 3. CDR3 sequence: CAWRRDRATEAFF. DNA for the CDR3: TGTGCCTGGAGGCGGGACAGGGCCACTGAAGCTTTCTTT.

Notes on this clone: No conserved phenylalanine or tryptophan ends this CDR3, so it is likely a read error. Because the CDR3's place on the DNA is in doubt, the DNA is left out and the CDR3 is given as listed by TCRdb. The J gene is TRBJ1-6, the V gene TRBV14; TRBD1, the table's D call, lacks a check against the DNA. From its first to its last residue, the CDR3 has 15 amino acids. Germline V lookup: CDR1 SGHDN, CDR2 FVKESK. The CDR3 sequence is CASSQDGQGVGTRLT.

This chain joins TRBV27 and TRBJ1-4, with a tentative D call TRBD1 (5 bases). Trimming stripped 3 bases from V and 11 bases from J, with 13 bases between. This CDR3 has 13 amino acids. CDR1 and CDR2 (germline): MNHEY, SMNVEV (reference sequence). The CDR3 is CASSLGPAGKLFF. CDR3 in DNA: TGTGCCAGCAGTTTGGGGCCGGCCGGGAAACTGTTTTTT.

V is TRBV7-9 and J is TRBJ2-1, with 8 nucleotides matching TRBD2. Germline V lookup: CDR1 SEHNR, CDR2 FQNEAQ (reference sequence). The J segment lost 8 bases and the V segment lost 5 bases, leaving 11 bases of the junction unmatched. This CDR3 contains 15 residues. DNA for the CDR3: TGTGCCAGCAGCCCCGGGCGGGGGGATTACGATGAGCAGTTCTTC. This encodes CASSPGRGDYDEQFF.

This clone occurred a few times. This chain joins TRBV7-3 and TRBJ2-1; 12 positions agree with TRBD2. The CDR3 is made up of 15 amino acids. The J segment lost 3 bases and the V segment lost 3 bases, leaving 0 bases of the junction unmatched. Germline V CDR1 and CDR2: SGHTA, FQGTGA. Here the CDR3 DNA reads TGTGCCAGCAGCTTGGGACTAGCGGGCTACAATGAGCAGTTCTTC. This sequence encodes CASSLGLAGYNEQFF.

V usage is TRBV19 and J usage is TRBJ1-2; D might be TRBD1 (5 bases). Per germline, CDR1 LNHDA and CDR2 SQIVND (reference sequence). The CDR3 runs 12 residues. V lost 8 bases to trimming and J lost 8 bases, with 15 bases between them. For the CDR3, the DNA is TGTGCCAGTCGGACGGCCCGGGGGGGCTACACCTTC. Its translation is CASRTARGGYTF.

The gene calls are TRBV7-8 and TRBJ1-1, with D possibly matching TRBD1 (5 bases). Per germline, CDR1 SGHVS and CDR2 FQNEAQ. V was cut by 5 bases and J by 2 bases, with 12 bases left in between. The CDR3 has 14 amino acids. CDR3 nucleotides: TGTGCCAGCAGCCGCCGGGGGGACAACACTGAAGCTTTCTTT. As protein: CASSRRGDNTEAFF.

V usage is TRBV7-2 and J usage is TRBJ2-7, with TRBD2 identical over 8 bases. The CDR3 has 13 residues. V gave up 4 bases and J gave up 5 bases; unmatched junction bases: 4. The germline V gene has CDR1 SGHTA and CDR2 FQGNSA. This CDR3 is CASSSGGGHEQYF. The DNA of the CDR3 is TGTGCCAGCAGCTCGGGGGGGGGCCACGAGCAGTACTTC.

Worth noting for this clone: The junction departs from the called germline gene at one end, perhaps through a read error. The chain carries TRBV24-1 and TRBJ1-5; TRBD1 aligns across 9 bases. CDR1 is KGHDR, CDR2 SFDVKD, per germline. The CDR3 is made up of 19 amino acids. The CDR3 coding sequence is TGTGCCACCAGTGTTTTGGCCCACAAGACAGGGGGTAGGAGTCAGCCCCAGCATTTT. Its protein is CATSVLAHKTGGRSQPQHF.

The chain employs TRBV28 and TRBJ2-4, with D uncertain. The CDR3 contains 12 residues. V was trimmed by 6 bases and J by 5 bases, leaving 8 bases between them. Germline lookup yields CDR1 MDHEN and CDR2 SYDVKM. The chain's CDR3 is CASSPRENIQYF. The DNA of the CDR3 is TGTGCCAGCAGCCCCCGAGAAAACATTCAGTACTTC.

This chain's CDR3 is CATKGDRGQNEQFF. The CDR3 region has the DNA TGTGCCACCAAGGGGGACAGGGGGCAAAATGAGCAGTTCTTC. This chain joins TRBV19 and TRBJ2-1; 12 nucleotides match TRBD1. The V gene end was trimmed by 10 bases and the J gene end by 7 bases; junction bases not matched to a gene: 8. This CDR3 is built from 14 residues. Germline CDR1 reads LNHDA; CDR2 reads SQIVND (reference sequence).

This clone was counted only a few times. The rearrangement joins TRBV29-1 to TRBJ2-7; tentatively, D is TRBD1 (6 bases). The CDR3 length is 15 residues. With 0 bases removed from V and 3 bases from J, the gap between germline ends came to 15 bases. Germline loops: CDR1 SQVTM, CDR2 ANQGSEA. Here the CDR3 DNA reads TGCAGCGTTGAAGAACCGATCGGACAGCTCTACGAGCAGTACTTC. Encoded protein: CSVEEPIGQLYEQYF.

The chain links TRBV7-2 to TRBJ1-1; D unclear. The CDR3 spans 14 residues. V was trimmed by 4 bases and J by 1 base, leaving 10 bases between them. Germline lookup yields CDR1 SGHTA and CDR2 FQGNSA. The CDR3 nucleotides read TGTGCCAGCAGCTCACGTCTAACGAACACTGAAGCTTTCTTT. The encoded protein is CASSSRLTNTEAFF.

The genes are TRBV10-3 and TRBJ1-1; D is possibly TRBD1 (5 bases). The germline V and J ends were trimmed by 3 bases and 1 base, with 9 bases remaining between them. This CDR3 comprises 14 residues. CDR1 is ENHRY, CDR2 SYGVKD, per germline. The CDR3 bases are TGTGCCATCAGTGACAGGGTGGGGAACACTGAAGCTTTCTTT. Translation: CAISDRVGNTEAFF.

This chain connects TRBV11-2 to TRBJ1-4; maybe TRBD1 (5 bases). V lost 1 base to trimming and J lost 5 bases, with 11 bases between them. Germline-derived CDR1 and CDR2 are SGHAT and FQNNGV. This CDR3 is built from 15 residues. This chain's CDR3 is CASSLGHGGNEKLFF. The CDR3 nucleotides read TGTGCCAGCAGCTTAGGGCACGGGGGGAATGAAAAACTGTTTTTT.

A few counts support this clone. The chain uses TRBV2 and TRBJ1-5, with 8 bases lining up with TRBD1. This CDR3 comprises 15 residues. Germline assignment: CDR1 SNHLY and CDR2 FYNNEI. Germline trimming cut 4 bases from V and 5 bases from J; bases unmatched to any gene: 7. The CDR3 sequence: CASSVRTGQDQPQHF. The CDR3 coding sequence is TGTGCCAGCAGTGTTCGGACAGGGCAAGATCAGCCCCAGCATTTT.

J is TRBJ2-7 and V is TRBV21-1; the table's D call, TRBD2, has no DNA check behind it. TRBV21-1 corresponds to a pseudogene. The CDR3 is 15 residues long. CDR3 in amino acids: CASSTGYSAPYEQYF. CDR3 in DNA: TGTGCCAGCAGCACGGGATACAGTGCACCCTACGAGCAGTACTTC.

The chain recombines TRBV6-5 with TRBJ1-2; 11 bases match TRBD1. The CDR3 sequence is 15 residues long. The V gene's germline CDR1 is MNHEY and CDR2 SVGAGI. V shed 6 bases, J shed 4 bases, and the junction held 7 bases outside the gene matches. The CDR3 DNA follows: TGTGCCAGCAGGTACCGGGACAGGGGGTCCTATGGCTACACCTTC. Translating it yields CASRYRDRGSYGYTF.

CDR3 DNA sequence: TGTGCCAGCAGCCAGACGGGGGGGCCCGGGAATGAGCAGTTCTTC. It translates to CASSQTGGPGNEQFF. The chain carries TRBV14 and TRBJ2-1; the match to TRBD2 covers 8 bases. Per germline, CDR1 SGHDN and CDR2 FVKESK. V gave up 3 bases and J gave up 7 bases; unmatched junction bases: 8. The CDR3 consists of 15 residues.